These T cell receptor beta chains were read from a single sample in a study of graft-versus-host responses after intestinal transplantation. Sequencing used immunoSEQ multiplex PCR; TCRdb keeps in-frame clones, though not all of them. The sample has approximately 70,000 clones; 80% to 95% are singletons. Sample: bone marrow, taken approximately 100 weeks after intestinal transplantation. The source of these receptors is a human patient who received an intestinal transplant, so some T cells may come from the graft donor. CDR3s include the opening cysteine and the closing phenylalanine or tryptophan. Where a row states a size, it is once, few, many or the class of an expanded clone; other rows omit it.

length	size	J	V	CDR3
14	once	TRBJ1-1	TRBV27	CASSLVGGNTEAFF
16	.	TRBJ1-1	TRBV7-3	CASSLMVGGRNTEAFF
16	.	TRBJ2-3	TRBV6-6	CASSYVVAESTDTQYF
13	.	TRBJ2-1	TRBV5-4	CASSREDYNEQFF
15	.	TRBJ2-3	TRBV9	CASSVEGSMADTQYF
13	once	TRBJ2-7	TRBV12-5	CASGLRGNYEQYF
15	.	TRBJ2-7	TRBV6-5	CASSYSTSGSYEQYF
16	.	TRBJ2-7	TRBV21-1	CASSLLSGGWSGEQYF
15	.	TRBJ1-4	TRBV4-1	CASSSTITGDEKLFF
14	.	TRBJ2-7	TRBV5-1	CASSESRGSYEQYF
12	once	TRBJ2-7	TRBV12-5	CASSPTSWEQYF
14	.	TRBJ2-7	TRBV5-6	CASSDDGTSYEQYF
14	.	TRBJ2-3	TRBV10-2	CASIRRTDTDTQYF
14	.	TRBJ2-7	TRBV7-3	CASSLTSGTAHQYF
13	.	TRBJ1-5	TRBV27	CASSLDGNQPQHF
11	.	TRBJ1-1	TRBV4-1	CASSQNTEAFF
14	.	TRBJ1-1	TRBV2	CASRRARDNTEAFF
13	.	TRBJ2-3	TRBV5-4	CASRNNPLNTQYF
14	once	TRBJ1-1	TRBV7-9	CASSLLEGIVVAFF
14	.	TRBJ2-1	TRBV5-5	CASSFTGGYNEQFF
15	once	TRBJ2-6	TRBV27	CASSLTGGGANVLTF
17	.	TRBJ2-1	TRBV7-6	CASSLRSPTAANNEQFF
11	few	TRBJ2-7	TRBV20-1	CSATTEYEQYF
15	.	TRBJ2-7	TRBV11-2	CASSYTSGGSYEQYF
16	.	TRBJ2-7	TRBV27	CASSLSPGPIFYEQYF
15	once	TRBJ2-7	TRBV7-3	CASSLLTVGPYEQYF
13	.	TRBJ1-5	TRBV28	CASSWGRNQPQHF
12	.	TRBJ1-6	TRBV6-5	CASSYLDSPLHF
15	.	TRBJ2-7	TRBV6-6	CASQAVGKALYEQYF
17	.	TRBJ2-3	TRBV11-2	CASRRSGGPRGTDTQYF
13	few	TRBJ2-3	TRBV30	CAWSRGGADTQYF
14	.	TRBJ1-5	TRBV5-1	CASSSGGYNQPQHF
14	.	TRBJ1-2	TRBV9	CASSAGQGNYGYTF
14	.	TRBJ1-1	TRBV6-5	CASSSQGADAEAFF
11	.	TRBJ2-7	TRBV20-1	CSGKDRDEQYF
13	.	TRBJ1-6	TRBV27	CATSQSYNSPLHF
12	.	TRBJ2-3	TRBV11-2	CASSLDSYTQYF
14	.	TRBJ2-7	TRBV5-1	CASSFGRGNYEQYF
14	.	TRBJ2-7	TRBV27	CASSLRSWAYEQYF
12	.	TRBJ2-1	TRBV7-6	CASSPDGHEQFF
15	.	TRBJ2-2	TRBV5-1	CASSFVGGDTGELFF
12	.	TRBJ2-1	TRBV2	CASTGNSYEQFF
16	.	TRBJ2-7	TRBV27	CASSLYTPHQSYEQYF
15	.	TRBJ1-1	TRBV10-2	CASRLFDGLNTEAFF
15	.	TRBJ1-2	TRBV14	CASSQDHRAFYGYTF
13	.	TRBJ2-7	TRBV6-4	CASSDELHGEQYF
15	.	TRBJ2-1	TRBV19	CASSRDRGTYNEQFF
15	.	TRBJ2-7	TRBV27	CASSLVGGRVNEQYF
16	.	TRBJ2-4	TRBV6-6	CASSSSRTPGGNIQYF
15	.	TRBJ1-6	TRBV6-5	CASRGPGAYNSPLHF
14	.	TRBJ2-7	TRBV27	CASSLSDSSYEQYF
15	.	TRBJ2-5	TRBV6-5	CASRVTGGQQETQYF
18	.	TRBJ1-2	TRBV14	CASSQNRGLLDLNYGYTF
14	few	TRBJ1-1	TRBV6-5	CASSYSLRSAEAFF
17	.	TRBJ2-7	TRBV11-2	CASSLDPGLAGTYEQYF
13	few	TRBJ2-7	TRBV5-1	CASSLADPYEQYF
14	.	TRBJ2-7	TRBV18	CASSPQGSSYEQYF
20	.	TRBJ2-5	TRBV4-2	CASSPVLGLAGGKSQETQYF
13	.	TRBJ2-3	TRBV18	CASSPGSADTQYF
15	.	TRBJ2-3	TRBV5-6	CASSLLHRPTDTQYF